The clone carrying this TCR beta chain was seen only a few times. The sample's time point: patch test 2, 6 weeks after DPC sensitization. The treatment here: therapeutic diphenylcyclopropenone sensitization with weekly scalp DPC. These data are taken from a study of human T cells and chemical hapten exposure. TCRdb reanalysed the RACE reads using MiXCR and keeps one entry per CDR3 protein. The profile shows about 84,000 distinct CDR3 sequences, 10% of them singletons. Trimming left V 0 bases short and J 0 bases short, with 12 bases between. Germline V gene sequence: CDR1 SGHTA, CDR2 FQGNSA. The CDR3 loop spans 18 amino acids.

The sequencing used whole blood, collected in connection with sensitization to the hapten diphenylcyclopropenone (DPC). The V and J genes are TRBV7-2 and TRBJ2-6; D unclear. The sequence was obtained from a woman in her 50s with alopecia areata. Some clones in this sample may be carry-over from other donors' samples. DNA of the CDR3: TGTGCCAGCAGCTTAGCACAGCAGAGCCTCTCTGGGGCCAACGTCCTGACTTTC. Protein sequence: CASSLAQQSLSGANVLTF.